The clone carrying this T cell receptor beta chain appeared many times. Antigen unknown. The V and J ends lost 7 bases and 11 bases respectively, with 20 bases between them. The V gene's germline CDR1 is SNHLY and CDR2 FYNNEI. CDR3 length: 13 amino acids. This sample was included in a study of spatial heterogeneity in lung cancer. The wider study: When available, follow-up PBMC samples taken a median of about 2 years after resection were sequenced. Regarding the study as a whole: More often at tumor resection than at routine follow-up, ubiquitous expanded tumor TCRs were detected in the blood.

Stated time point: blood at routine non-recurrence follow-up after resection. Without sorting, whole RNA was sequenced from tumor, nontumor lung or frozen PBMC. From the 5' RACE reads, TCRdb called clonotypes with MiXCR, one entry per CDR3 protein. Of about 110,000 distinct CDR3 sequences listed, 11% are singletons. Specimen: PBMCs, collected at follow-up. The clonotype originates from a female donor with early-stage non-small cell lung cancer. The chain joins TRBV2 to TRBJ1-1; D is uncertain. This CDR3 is CASIQHLLGRAFF. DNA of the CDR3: TGTGCCAGCATCCAACATCTACTCGGTAGGGCTTTCTTT.